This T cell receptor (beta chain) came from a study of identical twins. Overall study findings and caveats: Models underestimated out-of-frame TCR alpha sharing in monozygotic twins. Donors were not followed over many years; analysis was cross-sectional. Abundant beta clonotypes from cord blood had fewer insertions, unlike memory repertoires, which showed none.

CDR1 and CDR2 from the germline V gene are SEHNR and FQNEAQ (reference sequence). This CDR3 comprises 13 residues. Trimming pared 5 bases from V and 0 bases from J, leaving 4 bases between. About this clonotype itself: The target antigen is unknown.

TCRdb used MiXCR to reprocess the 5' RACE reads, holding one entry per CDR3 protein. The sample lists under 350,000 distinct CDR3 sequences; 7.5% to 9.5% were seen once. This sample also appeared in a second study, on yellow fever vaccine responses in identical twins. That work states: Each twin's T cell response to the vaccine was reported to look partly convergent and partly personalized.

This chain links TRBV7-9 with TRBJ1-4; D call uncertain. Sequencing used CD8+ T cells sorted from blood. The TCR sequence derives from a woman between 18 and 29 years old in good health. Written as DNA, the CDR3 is TGTGCCAGCAGCCCGGCAACTAATGAAAAACTGTTTTTT. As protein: CASSPATNEKLFF.